This T cell receptor (beta chain) was recorded in a study of T-cell memory formation after mild COVID-19. Study conclusions and caveats: Nothing confirmed that second-wave clones peaking on day 37 were specific for SARS-CoV-2.

TCRdb reanalysed the 5' RACE reads using MiXCR and keeps one entry per CDR3 protein. Seen here are around 300,000 distinct CDR3 sequences, roughly an eighth observed once, and the top ten hold about 20%. This clonotype was seen more than once but under ten times. The antigen is undetermined. V trimming: 1 base; J trimming: 5 bases; junction bases outside the gene matches: 3. Looked up from germline, CDR1 is SGHNT and CDR2 is YENEEA. The CDR3 is 15 residues long. The sequenced sample consisted of PBMCs or a T cell subset sorted from them (not recorded which). V usage is TRBV11-3 and J usage is TRBJ2-3; 10 bases map to TRBD1. This TCR derives from a man aged 18 to 30 who had mild COVID-19 (a few samples of this study predate the infection). Cell type and time point are not known. The CDR3 loop is CASSLGQGAQDTQYF. Here the CDR3 DNA reads TGTGCCAGCAGCTTAGGACAGGGGGCCCAAGATACGCAGTATTTT.